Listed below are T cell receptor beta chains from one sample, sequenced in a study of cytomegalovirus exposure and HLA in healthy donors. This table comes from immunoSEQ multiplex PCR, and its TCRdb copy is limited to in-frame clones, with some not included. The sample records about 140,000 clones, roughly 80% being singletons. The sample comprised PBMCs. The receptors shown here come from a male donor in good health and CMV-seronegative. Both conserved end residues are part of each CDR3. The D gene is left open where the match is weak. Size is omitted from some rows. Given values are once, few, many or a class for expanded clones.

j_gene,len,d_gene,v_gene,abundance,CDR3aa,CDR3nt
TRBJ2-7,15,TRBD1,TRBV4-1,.,CASSHNRGPIYEQYF,TGCGCCAGCAGCCACAACAGGGGACCTATATACGAGCAGTACTTC
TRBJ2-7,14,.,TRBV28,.,CASSLQGIAYEQYF,TGTGCCAGCAGTTTGCAGGGAATTGCCTACGAGCAGTACTTC
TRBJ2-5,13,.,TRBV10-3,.,CAISDSFEETQYF,TGTGCCATCAGTGACTCTTTCGAAGAGACCCAGTACTTC
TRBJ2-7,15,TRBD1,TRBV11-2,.,CASSPRTGSTYEQYF,TGTGCCAGCAGCCCGCGGACAGGTTCCACCTACGAGCAGTACTTC
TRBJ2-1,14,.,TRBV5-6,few,CASSLMVSKNEQFF,TGTGCCAGCAGCTTGATGGTTAGTAAGAATGAGCAGTTCTTC
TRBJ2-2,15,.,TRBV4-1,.,CASSQEGGNAGELFF,TGCGCCAGCAGCCAAGAGGGCGGGAACGCCGGGGAGCTGTTTTTT
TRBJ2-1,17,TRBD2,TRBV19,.,CASSSYMTSGLYNEQFF,TGTGCCAGTAGTTCCTACATGACTAGCGGCCTCTACAATGAGCAGTTCTTC
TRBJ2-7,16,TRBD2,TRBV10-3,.,CAISAELPGRPYEQYF,TGTGCCATCAGTGCTGAGTTGCCCGGGAGGCCTTACGAGCAGTACTTC
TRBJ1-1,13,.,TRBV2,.,CASKFRRNTEAFF,TGTGCCAGTAAATTCAGAAGGAACACTGAAGCTTTCTTT
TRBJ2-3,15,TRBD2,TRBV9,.,CASTTGLASTDTQYF,TGTGCCAGCACTACCGGACTAGCGAGCACAGATACGCAGTATTTT
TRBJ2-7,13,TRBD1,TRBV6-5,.,CASSYSGQGEQYF,TGTGCCAGCAGTTACTCGGGACAGGGCGAGCAGTACTTC
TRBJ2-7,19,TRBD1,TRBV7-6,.,CASSHAQNPGQDSLGGQYF,TGTGCCAGCAGTCATGCCCAAAATCCGGGACAGGACTCCCTAGGAGGGCAGTACTTC
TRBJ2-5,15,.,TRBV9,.,CASSVGGETSETQYF,TGTGCCAGCAGCGTAGGGGGAGAGACCTCAGAGACCCAGTACTTC
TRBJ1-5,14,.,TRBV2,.,CASSIDRSNQPQHF,TGTGCCAGCAGTATCGACAGAAGCAATCAGCCCCAGCATTTT
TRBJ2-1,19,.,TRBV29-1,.,CSVRSRPVRGGLSYNEQFF,TGCAGCGTTCGTTCACGGCCCGTAAGGGGAGGACTATCCTACAATGAGCAGTTCTTC
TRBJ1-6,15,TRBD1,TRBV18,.,CASSPETGADSPLHF,TGTGCCAGCTCACCCGAGACAGGGGCGGATTCACCCCTCCACTTT
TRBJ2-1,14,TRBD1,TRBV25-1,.,CASSKIPAGGEQFF,TGTGCCAGCAGTAAAATTCCGGCAGGGGGTGAGCAGTTCTTC
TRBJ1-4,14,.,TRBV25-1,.,CASAWSGVNEKLFF,TGTGCCAGCGCTTGGTCAGGGGTTAATGAAAAACTGTTTTTT
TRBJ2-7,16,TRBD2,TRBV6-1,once,CASSEAKGLAVDEQYF,TGTGCCAGCAGTGAAGCTAAGGGACTAGCCGTCGACGAGCAGTACTTC
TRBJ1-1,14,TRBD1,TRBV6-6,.,CASTLGQGSTEAFF,TGTGCCAGCACCTTAGGACAGGGCTCGACTGAAGCTTTCTTT
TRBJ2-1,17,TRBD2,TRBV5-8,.,CASSWVSTSGGDNEQFF,TGTGCCAGCAGCTGGGTCTCAACTAGCGGGGGGGACAATGAGCAGTTCTTC
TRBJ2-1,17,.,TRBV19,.,CASSINIAHTYNDGQFF,TGTGCCAGTAGTATAAATATAGCCCACACCTACAATGATGGGCAGTTCTTC
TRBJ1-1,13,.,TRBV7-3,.,CASSFDSDTEAFF,TGTGCCAGCAGCTTCGACAGTGATACTGAAGCTTTCTTT
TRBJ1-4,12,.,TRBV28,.,CASSLTGTKLFF,TGTGCCAGCAGTTTAACAGGGACAAAACTGTTTTTT
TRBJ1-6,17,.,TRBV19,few,CASSMTARGFSVSPLHF,TGTGCCAGTAGTATGACGGCTCGGGGTTTCTCGGTGTCACCCCTCCACTTT
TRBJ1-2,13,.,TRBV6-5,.,CASSGGLGYGYTF,TGTGCCAGCAGTGGCGGTCTTGGCTATGGCTACACCTTC
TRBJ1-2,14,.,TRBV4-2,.,CASFSPQGLGGYTF,TGTGCCAGCTTTAGCCCCCAGGGACTAGGTGGCTACACCTTC
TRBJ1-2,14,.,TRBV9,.,CASSGYQGNYGYTF,TGTGCCAGCAGCGGATACCAGGGGAACTATGGCTACACCTTC
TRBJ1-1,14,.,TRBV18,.,CASSPLELNTEAFF,TGTGCCAGCTCACCATTGGAGCTAAACACTGAAGCTTTCTTT
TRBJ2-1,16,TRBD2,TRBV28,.,CASSANPGTSGREQFF,TGTGCCAGCAGCGCCAACCCCGGGACTAGCGGGAGGGAGCAGTTCTTC
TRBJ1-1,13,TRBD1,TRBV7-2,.,CASSQDRDTEAFF,TGTGCCAGCAGCCAGGACAGGGACACTGAAGCTTTCTTT
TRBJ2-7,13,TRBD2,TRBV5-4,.,CASSLRTSVEQYF,TGTGCCAGCAGCTTGAGGACTAGCGTCGAGCAGTACTTC
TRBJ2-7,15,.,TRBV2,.,CASSPPGLGAYEQYF,TGTGCCAGCAGCCCCCCGGGCCTAGGGGCTTACGAGCAGTACTTC
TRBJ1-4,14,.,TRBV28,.,CASSLLRANEKLFF,TGTGCCAGCAGTTTGCTCAGGGCTAATGAAAAACTGTTTTTT
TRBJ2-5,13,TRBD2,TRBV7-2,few,CASSQTSLETQYF,TGTGCCAGCAGCCAGACTAGCCTAGAGACCCAGTACTTC
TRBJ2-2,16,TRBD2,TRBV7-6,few,CASSDSGGVNTGELFF,TGTGCCAGCAGTGATAGCGGGGGGGTCAACACCGGGGAGCTGTTTTTT